This TCR beta chain was documented in a study of shared T cell receptors in the human thymus. Sequencing used immunoSEQ multiplex PCR; TCRdb keeps in-frame clones, though not all of them. The sample yields about 380,000 clones, 95% seen once. Material for sequencing was thymocytes. The receptor was derived from a human donor.

For the CDR3, the DNA is TGTGCCAGCAGCTTGAACGGAGCGAGCTCCTACGAGCAGTACTTC. It encodes CASSLNGASSYEQYF. V usage is TRBV28 and J usage is TRBJ2-7; no firm D call. This CDR3 spans 15 amino acids. Trimming left V 6 bases short and J 0 bases short, with 15 bases between. CDR1 and CDR2 (germline): MDHEN, SYDVKM.